This T cell receptor (beta chain) was sequenced during a study of blood T cell repertoires in COVID-19. The overall study: The United States, Italy and Spain supplied acute and convalescent COVID-19 samples. The cDNA or gDNA used as material had been derived from T cells, B-cell-depleted T cells, or PBMCs.

This clone has only one observation. In the original processing: Researchers report that nucleated cell counts were estimated from reference gene primer amplification. The table came from immunoSEQ multiplex PCR; TCRdb's copy has only in-frame clones and leaves some out. That table is the source of V, J and clone size, and D and trimming were worked out from the DNA. The sample lists over 200,000 clones; around 84% were seen once. The clonotype was recovered from a woman of 80 years or more with active or convalescent COVID-19. The sequenced sample was peripheral blood.

The CDR3 spells CASRRGQAEKLFF. In nucleotides, the CDR3 is TGTGCCAGCAGGAGGGGGCAGGCTGAAAAACTGTTTTTT. The chain combines TRBV12-3 or TRBV12-4 with TRBJ1-4; TRBD1 aligns across 7 bases. The CDR3 is made up of 13 amino acids. With V trimmed by 6 bases and J by 7 bases, 5 bases remained unmatched.